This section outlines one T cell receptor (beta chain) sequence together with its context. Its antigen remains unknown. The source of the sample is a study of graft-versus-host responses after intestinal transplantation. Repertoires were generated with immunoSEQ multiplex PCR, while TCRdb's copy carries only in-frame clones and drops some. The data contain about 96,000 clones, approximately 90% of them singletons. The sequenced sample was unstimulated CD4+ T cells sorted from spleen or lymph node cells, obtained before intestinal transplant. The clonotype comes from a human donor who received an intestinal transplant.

The chain's CDR3 is CASSQVSRGLGFYGYTF. The CDR3 DNA follows: TGCGCCAGCAGCCAAGTCTCCAGGGGGCTAGGTTTTTATGGCTACACCTTC. V and J are TRBV4-3 and TRBJ1-2, with 8 bases matching TRBD1. Germline V CDR1 and CDR2: LGHNA, YSLEER. This CDR3 has 17 residues. J was trimmed by 5 bases and V by 1 base; bases with no gene match: 12.